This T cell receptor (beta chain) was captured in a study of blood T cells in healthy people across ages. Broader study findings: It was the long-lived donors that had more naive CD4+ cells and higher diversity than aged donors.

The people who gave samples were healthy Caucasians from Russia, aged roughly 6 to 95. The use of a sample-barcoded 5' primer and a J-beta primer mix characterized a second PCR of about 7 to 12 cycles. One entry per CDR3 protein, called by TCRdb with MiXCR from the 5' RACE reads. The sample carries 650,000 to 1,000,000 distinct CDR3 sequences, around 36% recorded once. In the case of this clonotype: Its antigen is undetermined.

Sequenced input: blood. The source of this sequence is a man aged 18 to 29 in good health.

The CDR3 region is CASSGVREADYGYTF. The CDR3 coding sequence is TGTGCCAGCAGCGGGGTGCGGGAAGCTGACTATGGCTACACCTTC. The chain links TRBV9 to TRBJ1-2; D is unresolved. Germline lookup yields CDR1 SGDLS and CDR2 YYNGEE. Trimming removed 3 bases from V and 3 bases from J, with 15 bases in between. The CDR3 consists of 15 residues.